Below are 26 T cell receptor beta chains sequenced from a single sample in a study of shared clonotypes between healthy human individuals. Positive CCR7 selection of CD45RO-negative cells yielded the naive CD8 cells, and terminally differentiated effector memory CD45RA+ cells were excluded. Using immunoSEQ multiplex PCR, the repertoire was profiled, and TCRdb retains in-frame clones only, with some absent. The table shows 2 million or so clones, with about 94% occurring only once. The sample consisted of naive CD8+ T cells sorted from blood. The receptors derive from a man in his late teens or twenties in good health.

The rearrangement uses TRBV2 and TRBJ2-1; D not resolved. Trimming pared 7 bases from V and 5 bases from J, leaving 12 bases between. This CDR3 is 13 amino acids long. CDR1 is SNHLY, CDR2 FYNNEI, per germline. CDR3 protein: CASISSNHNEQFF. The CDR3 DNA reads TGTGCCAGCATATCAAGTAATCACAATGAGCAGTTCTTC. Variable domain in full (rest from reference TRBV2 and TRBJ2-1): EPEVTQTPSHQVTQMGQEVILRCVPISNHLYFYWYRQILGQKVEFLVSFYNNEISEKSEIFDDQFSVERPDGSNFTLKIRSTKLEDSAMYFCASISSNHNEQFFGPGTRLTVL.

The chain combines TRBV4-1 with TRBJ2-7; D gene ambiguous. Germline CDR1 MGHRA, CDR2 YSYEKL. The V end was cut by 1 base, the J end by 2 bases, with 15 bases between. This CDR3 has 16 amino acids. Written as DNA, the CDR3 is TGCGCCAGCAGCCAAGTGCCGGATCCGAATACCTACGAGCAGTACTTC. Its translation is CASSQVPDPNTYEQYF.

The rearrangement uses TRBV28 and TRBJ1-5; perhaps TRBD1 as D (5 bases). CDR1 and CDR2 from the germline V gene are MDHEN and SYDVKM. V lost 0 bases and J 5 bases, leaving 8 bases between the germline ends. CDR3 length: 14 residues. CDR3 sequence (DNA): TGTGCCAGCAGTTTATGGGGGGAGGATCAGCCCCAGCATTTT. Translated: CASSLWGEDQPQHF.

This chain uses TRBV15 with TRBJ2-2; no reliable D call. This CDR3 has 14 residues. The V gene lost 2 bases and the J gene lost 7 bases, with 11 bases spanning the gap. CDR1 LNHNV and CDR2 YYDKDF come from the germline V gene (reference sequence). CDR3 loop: CATSRIPEHGELFF. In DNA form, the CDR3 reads TGTGCCACCAGCAGAATCCCGGAGCACGGGGAGCTGTTTTTT.

The CDR3 spells CASSWVASGSTNEQFF. The CDR3 nucleotides are TGTGCCAGCAGCTGGGTCGCTAGCGGGAGTACCAATGAGCAGTTCTTC. This chain links TRBV5-8 with TRBJ2-1; TRBD2 agrees at 10 bases. This CDR3 contains 16 residues. The germline gives CDR1 SGHTS, CDR2 YDEGEE. Losses at the gene ends were 3 bases for V and 6 bases for J; bases not matched to a gene: 9.

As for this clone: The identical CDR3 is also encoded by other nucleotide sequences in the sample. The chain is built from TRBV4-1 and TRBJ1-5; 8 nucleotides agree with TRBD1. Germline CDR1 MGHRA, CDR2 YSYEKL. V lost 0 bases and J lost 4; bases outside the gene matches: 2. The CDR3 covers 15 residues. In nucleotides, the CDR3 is TGCGCCAGCAGCCAAGATGGGACAGGTAATCAGCCCCAGCATTTT. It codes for CASSQDGTGNQPQHF.

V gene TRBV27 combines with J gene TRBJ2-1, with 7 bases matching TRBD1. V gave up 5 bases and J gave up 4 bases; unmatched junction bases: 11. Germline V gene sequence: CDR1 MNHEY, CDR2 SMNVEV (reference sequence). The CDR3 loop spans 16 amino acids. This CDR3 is CASSPTKGATYNEQFF. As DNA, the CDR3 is TGTGCCAGCAGTCCGACGAAGGGGGCCACATACAATGAGCAGTTCTTC.

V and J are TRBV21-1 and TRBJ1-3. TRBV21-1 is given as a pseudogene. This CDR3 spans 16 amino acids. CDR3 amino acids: CASKAFQQRIGNTIYF. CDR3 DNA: TGTGCCAGCAAAGCGTTTCAACAGCGGATTGGAAACACCATATATTTT.

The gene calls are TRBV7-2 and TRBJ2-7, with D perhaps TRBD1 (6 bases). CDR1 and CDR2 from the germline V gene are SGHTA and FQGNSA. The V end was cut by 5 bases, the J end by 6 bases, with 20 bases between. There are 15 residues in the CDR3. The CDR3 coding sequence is TGTGCCAGCAGCATAACAGGGCCCAAGGCGGGCGAGCAGTACTTC. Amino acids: CASSITGPKAGEQYF.

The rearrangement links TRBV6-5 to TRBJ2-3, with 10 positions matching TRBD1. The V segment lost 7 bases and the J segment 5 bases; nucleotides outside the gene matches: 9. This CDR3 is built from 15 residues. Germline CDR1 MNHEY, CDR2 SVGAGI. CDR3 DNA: TGTGCCAGCAAAAAAGGGACAGGGGTTGGAGATACGCAGTATTTT. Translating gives CASKKGTGVGDTQYF.

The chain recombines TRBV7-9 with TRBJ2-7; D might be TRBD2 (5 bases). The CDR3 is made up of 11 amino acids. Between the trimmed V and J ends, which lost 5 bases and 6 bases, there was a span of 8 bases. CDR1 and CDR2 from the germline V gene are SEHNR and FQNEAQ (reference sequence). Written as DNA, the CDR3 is TGTGCCAGCAGCGGGAGTGGCGAGCAGTACTTC. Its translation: CASSGSGEQYF.

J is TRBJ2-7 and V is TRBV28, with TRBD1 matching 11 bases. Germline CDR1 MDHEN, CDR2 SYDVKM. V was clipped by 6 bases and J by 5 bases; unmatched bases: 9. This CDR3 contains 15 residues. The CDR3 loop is CASSHGQGAHHEQYF. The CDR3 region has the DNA TGTGCCAGCAGCCACGGACAGGGGGCGCATCACGAGCAGTACTTC.

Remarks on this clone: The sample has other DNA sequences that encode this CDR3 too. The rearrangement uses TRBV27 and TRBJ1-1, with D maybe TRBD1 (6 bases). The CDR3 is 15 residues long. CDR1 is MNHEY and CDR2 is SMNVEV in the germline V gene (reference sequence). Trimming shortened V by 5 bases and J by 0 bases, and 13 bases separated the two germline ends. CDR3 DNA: TGTGCCAGCAGTCTAACCGGGACACTGAACACTGAAGCTTTCTTT. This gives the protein CASSLTGTLNTEAFF.

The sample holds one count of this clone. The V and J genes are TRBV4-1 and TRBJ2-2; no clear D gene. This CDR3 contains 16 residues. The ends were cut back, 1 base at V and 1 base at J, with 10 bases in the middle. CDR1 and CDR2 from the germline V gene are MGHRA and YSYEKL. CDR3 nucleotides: TGCGCCAGCAGCCAAGCAGGCGGCTTGAACACCGGGGAGCTGTTTTTT. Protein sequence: CASSQAGGLNTGELFF.

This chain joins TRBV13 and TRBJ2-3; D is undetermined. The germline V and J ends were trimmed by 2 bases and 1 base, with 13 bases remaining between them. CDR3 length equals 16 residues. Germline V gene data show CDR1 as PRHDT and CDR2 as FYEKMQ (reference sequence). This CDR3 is CASSLRPFVGTDTQYF. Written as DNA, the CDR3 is TGTGCCAGCAGCTTACGCCCTTTTGTGGGCACAGATACGCAGTATTTT.

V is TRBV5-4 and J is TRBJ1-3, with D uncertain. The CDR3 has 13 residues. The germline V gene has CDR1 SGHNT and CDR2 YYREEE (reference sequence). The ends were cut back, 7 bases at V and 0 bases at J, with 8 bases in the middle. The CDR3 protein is CASRESSGNTIYF. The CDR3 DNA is TGTGCCAGCCGGGAAAGCTCTGGAAACACCATATATTTT.

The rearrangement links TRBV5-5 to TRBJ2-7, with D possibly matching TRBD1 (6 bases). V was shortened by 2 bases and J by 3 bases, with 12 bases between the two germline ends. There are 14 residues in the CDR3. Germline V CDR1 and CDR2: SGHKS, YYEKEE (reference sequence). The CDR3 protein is CASSFRDTVYEQYF. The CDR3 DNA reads TGTGCCAGCAGCTTCCGGGACACGGTCTACGAGCAGTACTTC.

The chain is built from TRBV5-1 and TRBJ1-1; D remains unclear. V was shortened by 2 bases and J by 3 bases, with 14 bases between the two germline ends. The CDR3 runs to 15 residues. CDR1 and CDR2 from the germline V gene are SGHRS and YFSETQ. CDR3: CASSFEGRQDTEAFF. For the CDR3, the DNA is TGCGCCAGCAGCTTTGAGGGCCGGCAGGACACTGAAGCTTTCTTT.

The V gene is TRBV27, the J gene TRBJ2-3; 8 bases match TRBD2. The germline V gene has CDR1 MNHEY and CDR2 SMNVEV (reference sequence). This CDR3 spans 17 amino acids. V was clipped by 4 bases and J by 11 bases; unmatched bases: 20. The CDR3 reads CASSSNRLAYSDTRQYF. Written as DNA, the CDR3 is TGTGCCAGCAGTTCGAATCGACTAGCGTACTCAGATACGCGGCAGTATTTT.

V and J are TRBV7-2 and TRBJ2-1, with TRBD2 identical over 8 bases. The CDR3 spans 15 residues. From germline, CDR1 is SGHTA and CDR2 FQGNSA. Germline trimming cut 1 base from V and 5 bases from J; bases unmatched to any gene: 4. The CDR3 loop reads CASSLVLAGDNEQFF. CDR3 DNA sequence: TGTGCCAGCAGCTTAGTCCTAGCGGGCGACAATGAGCAGTTCTTC.

The CDR3 sequence is CASSLDRAGAYEQYF. DNA for the CDR3: TGTGCCAGCAGCTTAGATCGGGCAGGGGCCTACGAGCAGTACTTC. This sequence joins TRBV7-8 and TRBJ2-7, with D tentatively TRBD1 (6 bases). V gave up 1 base and J gave up 2 bases, with 12 bases separating them. CDR3 length: 15 amino acids. Germline V gene sequence: CDR1 SGHVS, CDR2 FQNEAQ. Together with reference TRBV7-8 and TRBJ2-7, the CDR3 gives the full variable domain: GAGVSQSPRYKVAKRGQDVALRCDPISGHVSLFWYQQALGQGPEFLTYFQNEAQLDKSGLPSDRFFAERPEGSVSTLKIQRTQQEDSAVYLCASSLDRAGAYEQYFGPGTRLTVT.

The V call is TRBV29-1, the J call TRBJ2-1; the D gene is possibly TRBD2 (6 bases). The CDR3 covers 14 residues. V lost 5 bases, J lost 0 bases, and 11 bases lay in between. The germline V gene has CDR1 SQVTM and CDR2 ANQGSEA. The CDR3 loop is CSVTGGSSYNEQFF. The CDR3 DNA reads TGCAGCGTTACCGGGGGAAGCTCCTACAATGAGCAGTTCTTC.

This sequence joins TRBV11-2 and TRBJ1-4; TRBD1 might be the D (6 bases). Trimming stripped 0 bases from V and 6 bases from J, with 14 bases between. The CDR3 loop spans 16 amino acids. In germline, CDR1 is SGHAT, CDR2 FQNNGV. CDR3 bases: TGTGCCAGCAGCTTAGATCTTCCAGGGGCAGATGAAAAACTGTTTTTT. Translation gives CASSLDLPGADEKLFF.

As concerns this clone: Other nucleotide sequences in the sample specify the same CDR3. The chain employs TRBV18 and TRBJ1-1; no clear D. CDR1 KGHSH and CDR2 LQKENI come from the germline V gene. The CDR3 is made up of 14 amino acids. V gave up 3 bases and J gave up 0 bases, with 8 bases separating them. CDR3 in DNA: TGTGCCAGCTCACCTGGCGGACTGAACACTGAAGCTTTCTTT. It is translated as CASSPGGLNTEAFF. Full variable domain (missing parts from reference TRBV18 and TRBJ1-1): NAGVMQNPRHLVRRRGQEARLRCSPMKGHSHVYWYRQLPEEGLKFMVYLQKENIIDESGMPKERFSAEFPKEGPSILRIQQVVRGDSAAYFCASSPGGLNTEAFFGQGTRLTVV.

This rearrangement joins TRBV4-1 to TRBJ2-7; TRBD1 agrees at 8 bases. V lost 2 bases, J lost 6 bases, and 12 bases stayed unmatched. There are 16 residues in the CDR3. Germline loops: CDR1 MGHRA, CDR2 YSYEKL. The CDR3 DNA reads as TGCGCCAGCAGCCAAAACCCGGACAGGGAAGGACTCGAGCAGTACTTC. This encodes CASSQNPDREGLEQYF.

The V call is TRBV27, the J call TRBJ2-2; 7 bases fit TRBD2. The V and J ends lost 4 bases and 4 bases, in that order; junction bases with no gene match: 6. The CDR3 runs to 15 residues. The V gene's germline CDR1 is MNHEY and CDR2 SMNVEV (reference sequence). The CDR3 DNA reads TGTGCCAGCAGTTGGTCAGGGAGGGGCACCGGGGAGCTGTTTTTT. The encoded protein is CASSWSGRGTGELFF.